These T cell receptor beta chains were read from a single sample in a study of T cells after posttransplantation cyclophosphamide. Assay: immunoSEQ multiplex PCR; the TCRdb copy retains only in-frame clones and omits some. This sample has tens of thousands of clones; about 97% occur once, and the top ten carry around 0.13%. What was sequenced was naive CD4+ T cells sorted from PBMCs. These receptors were collected from a man in his fifties or sixties in good health, CMV-negative, and a related stem cell transplant donor. Both conserved end residues are part of each CDR3. The D gene is left open where the match is weak. Expanded clones are given a class, and other clones once, few, many or no size at all.

CDR3 length: 13
clone size: -
J gene: TRBJ2-7
V gene: TRBV7-9
D gene: -
CDR3 protein: CASSLLYRSEQYF
CDR3 DNA: TGTGCCAGCAGCTTGCTGTACCGGTCCGAGCAGTACTTC

CDR3 length: 13
clone size: -
J gene: TRBJ2-5
V gene: TRBV6-4
D gene: TRBD1
CDR3 protein: CASSEGRGETQYF
CDR3 DNA: TGTGCCAGCAGTGAAGGCAGGGGGGAGACCCAGTACTTC

CDR3 length: 14
clone size: -
J gene: TRBJ1-6
V gene: TRBV19
D gene: TRBD1
CDR3 protein: CASSAGQGGSPLHF
CDR3 DNA: TGTGCCAGTTCAGCGGGACAGGGCGGTTCACCCCTCCACTTT

CDR3 length: 16
clone size: -
J gene: TRBJ2-2
V gene: TRBV5-1
D gene: TRBD1
CDR3 protein: CASSLGQGGLIGELFF
CDR3 DNA: TGCGCCAGCAGCTTGGGACAGGGCGGCTTGATCGGGGAGCTGTTTTTT

CDR3 length: 17
clone size: -
J gene: TRBJ1-2
V gene: TRBV4-3
D gene: TRBD1
CDR3 protein: CASSQIEFGRGRVGYTF
CDR3 DNA: TGCGCCAGCAGCCAAATAGAATTTGGCAGGGGGCGGGTAGGCTACACCTTC

CDR3 length: 15
clone size: -
J gene: TRBJ2-1
V gene: TRBV27
D gene: TRBD2
CDR3 protein: CASSLLTSGNNEQFF
CDR3 DNA: TGTGCCAGCAGTTTATTGACTAGCGGGAATAATGAGCAGTTCTTC

CDR3 length: 16
clone size: -
J gene: TRBJ2-1
V gene: TRBV27
D gene: -
CDR3 protein: CASTKIQGISYNEQFF
CDR3 DNA: TGTGCCAGCACCAAAATCCAGGGGATTTCCTACAATGAGCAGTTCTTC

CDR3 length: 15
clone size: -
J gene: TRBJ2-1
V gene: TRBV19
D gene: -
CDR3 protein: CASSIRGSVYNEQFF
CDR3 DNA: TGTGCCAGTAGCATAAGGGGCTCGGTCTACAATGAGCAGTTCTTC

CDR3 length: 15
clone size: -
J gene: TRBJ2-1
V gene: TRBV7-2
D gene: TRBD2
CDR3 protein: CASTLDSGGYNEQFF
CDR3 DNA: TGTGCCAGCACCCTTGATAGCGGGGGCTACAATGAGCAGTTCTTC

CDR3 length: 12
clone size: -
J gene: TRBJ1-5
V gene: TRBV9
D gene: -
CDR3 protein: CASSQGGQPQHF
CDR3 DNA: TGTGCCAGCAGCCAGGGTGGTCAGCCCCAGCATTTT

CDR3 length: 16
clone size: -
J gene: TRBJ2-3
V gene: TRBV9
D gene: TRBD2
CDR3 protein: CASSVGLAGPTDTQYF
CDR3 DNA: TGTGCCAGCAGCGTAGGCCTAGCGGGGCCCACAGATACGCAGTATTTT

CDR3 length: 15
clone size: -
J gene: TRBJ1-2
V gene: TRBV2
D gene: -
CDR3 protein: CASMSRQGSVGGYTF
CDR3 DNA: TGTGCCAGCATGTCACGGCAGGGAAGTGTAGGTGGCTACACCTTC

CDR3 length: 13
clone size: once
J gene: TRBJ2-5
V gene: TRBV7-3
D gene: TRBD2
CDR3 protein: CASSLTGGETQYF
CDR3 DNA: TGTGCCAGCAGCTTAACGGGGGGGGAGACCCAGTACTTC

CDR3 length: 14
clone size: -
J gene: TRBJ2-1
V gene: TRBV6-5
D gene: -
CDR3 protein: CASSYSDTRGEQFF
CDR3 DNA: TGTGCCAGCAGTTACTCGGACACCAGGGGAGAGCAGTTCTTC

CDR3 length: 14
clone size: once
J gene: TRBJ2-7
V gene: TRBV7-9
D gene: TRBD2
CDR3 protein: CASTPAGGGDEQYF
CDR3 DNA: TGTGCCAGCACCCCCGCCGGCGGGGGAGACGAGCAGTACTTC

CDR3 length: 15
clone size: -
J gene: TRBJ2-5
V gene: TRBV10-3
D gene: -
CDR3 protein: CATRNLSAHQETQYF
CDR3 DNA: TGTGCCACCAGAAATTTAAGCGCCCATCAAGAGACCCAGTACTTC

CDR3 length: 15
clone size: once
J gene: TRBJ2-7
V gene: TRBV5-4
D gene: TRBD1
CDR3 protein: CASSFGQGRSYEQYF
CDR3 DNA: TGTGCCAGCAGCTTTGGACAGGGACGTTCCTACGAGCAGTACTTC

CDR3 length: 14
clone size: -
J gene: TRBJ2-7
V gene: TRBV7-3
D gene: -
CDR3 protein: CASSLAGSGYEQYF
CDR3 DNA: TGTGCCAGCAGCTTAGCGGGGAGCGGGTACGAGCAGTACTTC

CDR3 length: 13
clone size: -
J gene: TRBJ2-2
V gene: TRBV6-1
D gene: TRBD1
CDR3 protein: CATRTGEYGELFF
CDR3 DNA: TGTGCCACCAGGACAGGGGAATACGGGGAGCTGTTTTTT

CDR3 length: 15
clone size: once
J gene: TRBJ2-1
V gene: TRBV5-1
D gene: TRBD2
CDR3 protein: CASSSGTISYNEQFF
CDR3 DNA: TGCGCCAGCAGCTCCGGGACTATCTCCTACAATGAGCAGTTCTTC

CDR3 length: 15
clone size: few
J gene: TRBJ2-2
V gene: TRBV6-6
D gene: -
CDR3 protein: CASSYSITVTGELFF
CDR3 DNA: TGTGCCAGCAGTTACTCGATAACAGTCACCGGGGAGCTGTTTTTT

CDR3 length: 15
clone size: -
J gene: TRBJ1-6
V gene: TRBV6-5
D gene: -
CDR3 protein: CASSYFSGENSPLHF
CDR3 DNA: TGTGCCAGCAGTTACTTCTCGGGGGAGAATTCACCCCTCCACTTT

CDR3 length: 14
clone size: -
J gene: TRBJ1-6
V gene: TRBV28
D gene: -
CDR3 protein: CASSRGGNNSPLHF
CDR3 DNA: TGTGCCAGCAGCCGGGGGGGGAATAATTCCCCCCTCCACTTT

CDR3 length: 15
clone size: -
J gene: TRBJ2-5
V gene: TRBV5-1
D gene: TRBD2
CDR3 protein: CASSPGLAGQETQYF
CDR3 DNA: TGCGCCAGCAGCCCCGGACTAGCGGGACAAGAGACCCAGTACTTC

CDR3 length: 16
clone size: -
J gene: TRBJ2-6
V gene: TRBV15
D gene: -
CDR3 protein: CATSRPSGVGANVLTF
CDR3 DNA: TGTGCCACCAGCAGACCTTCAGGGGTTGGGGCCAACGTCCTGACTTTC

CDR3 length: 15
clone size: -
J gene: TRBJ1-1
V gene: TRBV5-8
D gene: -
CDR3 protein: CASSLSTGQNTEAFF
CDR3 DNA: TGTGCCAGCAGCTTGAGCACAGGGCAGAACACTGAAGCTTTCTTT

CDR3 length: 12
clone size: -
J gene: TRBJ2-5
V gene: TRBV2
D gene: -
CDR3 protein: CASSDSQETQYF
CDR3 DNA: TGTGCCAGCAGTGACAGTCAAGAGACCCAGTACTTC

CDR3 length: 17
clone size: -
J gene: TRBJ2-3
V gene: TRBV6-1
D gene: TRBD2
CDR3 protein: CASSAEGGGSSTDTQYF
CDR3 DNA: TGTGCCAGCAGTGCGGAGGGCGGGGGGTCTAGCACAGATACGCAGTATTTT

CDR3 length: 16
clone size: -
J gene: TRBJ1-2
V gene: TRBV19
D gene: TRBD1
CDR3 protein: CASNRGQGALGYGYTF
CDR3 DNA: TGTGCCAGTAATCGGGGACAGGGGGCTCTCGGGTATGGCTACACCTTC

CDR3 length: 15
clone size: -
J gene: TRBJ1-6
V gene: TRBV6-4
D gene: TRBD1
CDR3 protein: CASSSGTGINSPLHF
CDR3 DNA: TGTGCCAGCAGTTCGGGGACAGGGATAAATTCCCCCCTCCACTTT

CDR3 length: 15
clone size: -
J gene: TRBJ1-3
V gene: TRBV7-8
D gene: -
CDR3 protein: CASSLARGGGNTIYF
CDR3 DNA: TGTGCCAGCAGCTTAGCCAGGGGTGGTGGAAACACCATATATTTT

CDR3 length: 16
clone size: -
J gene: TRBJ1-2
V gene: TRBV5-1
D gene: -
CDR3 protein: CASSLASTRKNYGYTF
CDR3 DNA: TGCGCCAGCAGCTTGGCCTCGACAAGGAAGAACTATGGCTACACCTTC

CDR3 length: 12
clone size: -
J gene: TRBJ2-1
V gene: TRBV19
D gene: TRBD1
CDR3 protein: CASSTRTGLQFF
CDR3 DNA: TGTGCCAGTAGTACCCGGACAGGACTCCAGTTCTTC

CDR3 length: 14
clone size: -
J gene: TRBJ2-3
V gene: TRBV7-9
D gene: -
CDR3 protein: CASSSDMVADTQYF
CDR3 DNA: TGTGCCAGCAGCTCGGACATGGTTGCAGATACGCAGTATTTT

CDR3 length: 14
clone size: -
J gene: TRBJ1-2
V gene: TRBV13
D gene: -
CDR3 protein: CASQIRRQQYGYTF
CDR3 DNA: TGTGCCAGCCAAATACGGAGACAGCAGTATGGCTACACCTTC

CDR3 length: 11
clone size: -
J gene: TRBJ2-5
V gene: TRBV7-2
D gene: TRBD1
CDR3 protein: CASRQGETQYF
CDR3 DNA: TGTGCCAGTCGACAGGGGGAGACCCAGTACTTC

CDR3 length: 16
clone size: -
J gene: TRBJ2-3
V gene: TRBV5-6
D gene: -
CDR3 protein: CASSFQGRQRTDTQYF
CDR3 DNA: TGTGCCAGCAGCTTTCAGGGAAGGCAGCGCACAGATACGCAGTATTTT

CDR3 length: 15
clone size: -
J gene: TRBJ2-4
V gene: TRBV11-1
D gene: TRBD1
CDR3 protein: CASSPGRQGKNIQYF
CDR3 DNA: TGTGCCAGCAGCCCTGGCCGACAGGGGAAAAACATTCAGTACTTC

CDR3 length: 15
clone size: -
J gene: TRBJ1-1
V gene: TRBV6-1
D gene: -
CDR3 protein: CASSDPGTRDTEAFF
CDR3 DNA: TGTGCCAGCAGTGACCCGGGGACTCGGGACACTGAAGCTTTCTTT

CDR3 length: 13
clone size: -
J gene: TRBJ2-7
V gene: TRBV6-5
D gene: -
CDR3 protein: CASSHPQSYEQYF
CDR3 DNA: TGTGCCAGCAGTCACCCTCAGTCCTACGAGCAGTACTTC

CDR3 length: 15
clone size: -
J gene: TRBJ1-2
V gene: TRBV25-1
D gene: -
CDR3 protein: CASSEKWSGYYGYTF
CDR3 DNA: TGTGCCAGCAGTGAAAAGTGGTCAGGGTACTATGGCTACACCTTC

CDR3 length: 14
clone size: -
J gene: TRBJ1-6
V gene: TRBV7-2
D gene: -
CDR3 protein: CASSVGQVNSPLHF
CDR3 DNA: TGTGCCAGCAGCGTAGGGCAGGTCAATTCACCCCTCCACTTT

CDR3 length: 16
clone size: -
J gene: TRBJ2-7
V gene: TRBV5-4
D gene: TRBD2
CDR3 protein: CASSLGASGSSYEQYF
CDR3 DNA: TGTGCCAGCAGCTTGGGGGCCAGCGGGAGTTCTTACGAGCAGTACTTC